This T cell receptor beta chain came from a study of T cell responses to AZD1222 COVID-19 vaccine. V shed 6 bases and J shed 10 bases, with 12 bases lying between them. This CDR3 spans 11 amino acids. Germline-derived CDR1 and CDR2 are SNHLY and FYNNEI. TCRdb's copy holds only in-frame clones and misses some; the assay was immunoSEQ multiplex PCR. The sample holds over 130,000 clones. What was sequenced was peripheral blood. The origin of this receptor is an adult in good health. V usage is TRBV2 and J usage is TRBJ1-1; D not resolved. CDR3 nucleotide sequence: TGTGCCAGCAGCCTAGTCCCGGGAGCTTTCTTT. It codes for CASSLVPGAFF.